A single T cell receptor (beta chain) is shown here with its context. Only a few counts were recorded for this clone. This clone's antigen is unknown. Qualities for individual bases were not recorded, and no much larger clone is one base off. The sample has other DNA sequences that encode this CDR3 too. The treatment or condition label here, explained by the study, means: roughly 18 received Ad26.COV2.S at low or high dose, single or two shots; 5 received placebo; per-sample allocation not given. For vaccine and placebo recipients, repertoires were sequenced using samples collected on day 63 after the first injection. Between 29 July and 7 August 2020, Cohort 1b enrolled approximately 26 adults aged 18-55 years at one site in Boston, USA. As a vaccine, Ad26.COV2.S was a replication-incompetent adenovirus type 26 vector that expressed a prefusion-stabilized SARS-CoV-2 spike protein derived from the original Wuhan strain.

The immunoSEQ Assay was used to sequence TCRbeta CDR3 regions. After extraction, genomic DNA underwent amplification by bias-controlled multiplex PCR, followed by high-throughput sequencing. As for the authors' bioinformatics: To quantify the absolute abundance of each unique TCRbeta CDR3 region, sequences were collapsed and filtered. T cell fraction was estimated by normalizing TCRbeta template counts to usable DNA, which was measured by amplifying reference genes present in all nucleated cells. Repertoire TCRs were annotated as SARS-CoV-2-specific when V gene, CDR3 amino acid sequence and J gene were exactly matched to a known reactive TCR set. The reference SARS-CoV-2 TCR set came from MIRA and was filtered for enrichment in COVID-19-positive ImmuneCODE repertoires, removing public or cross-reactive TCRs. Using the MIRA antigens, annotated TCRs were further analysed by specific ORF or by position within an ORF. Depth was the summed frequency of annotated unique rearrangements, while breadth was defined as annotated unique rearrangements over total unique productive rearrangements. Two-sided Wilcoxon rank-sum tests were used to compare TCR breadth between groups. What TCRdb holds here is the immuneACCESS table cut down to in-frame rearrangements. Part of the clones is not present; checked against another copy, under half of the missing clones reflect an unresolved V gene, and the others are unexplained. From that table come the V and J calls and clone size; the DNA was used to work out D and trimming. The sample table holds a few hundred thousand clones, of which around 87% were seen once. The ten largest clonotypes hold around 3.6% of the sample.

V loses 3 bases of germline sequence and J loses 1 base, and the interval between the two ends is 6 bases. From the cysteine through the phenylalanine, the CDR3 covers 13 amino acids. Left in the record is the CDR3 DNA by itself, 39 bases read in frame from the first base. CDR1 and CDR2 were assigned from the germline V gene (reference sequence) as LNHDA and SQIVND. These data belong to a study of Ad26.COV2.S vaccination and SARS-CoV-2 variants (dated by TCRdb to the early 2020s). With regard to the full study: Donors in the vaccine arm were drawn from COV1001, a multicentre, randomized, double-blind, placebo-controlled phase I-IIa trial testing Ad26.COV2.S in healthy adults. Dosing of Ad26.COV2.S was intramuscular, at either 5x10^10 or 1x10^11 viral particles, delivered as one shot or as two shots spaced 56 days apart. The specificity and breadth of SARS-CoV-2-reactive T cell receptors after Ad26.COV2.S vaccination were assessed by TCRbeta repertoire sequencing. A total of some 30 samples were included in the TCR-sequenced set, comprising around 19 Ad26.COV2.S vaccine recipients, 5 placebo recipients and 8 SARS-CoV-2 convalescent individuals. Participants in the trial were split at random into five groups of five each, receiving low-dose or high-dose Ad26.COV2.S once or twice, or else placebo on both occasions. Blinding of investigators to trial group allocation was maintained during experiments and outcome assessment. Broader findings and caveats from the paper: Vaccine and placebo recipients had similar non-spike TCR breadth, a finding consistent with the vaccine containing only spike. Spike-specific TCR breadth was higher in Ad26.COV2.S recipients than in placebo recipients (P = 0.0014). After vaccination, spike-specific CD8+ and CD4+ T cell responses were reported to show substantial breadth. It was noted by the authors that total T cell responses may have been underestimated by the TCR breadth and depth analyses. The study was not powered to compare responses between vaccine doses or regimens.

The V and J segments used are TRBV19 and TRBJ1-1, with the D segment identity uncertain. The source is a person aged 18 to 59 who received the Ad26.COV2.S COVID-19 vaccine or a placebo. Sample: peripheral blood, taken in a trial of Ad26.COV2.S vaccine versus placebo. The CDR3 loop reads CASSIYGNTEAFF. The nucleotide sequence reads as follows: TGTGCCAGTAGTATCTATGGGAACACTGAAGCTTTCTTT. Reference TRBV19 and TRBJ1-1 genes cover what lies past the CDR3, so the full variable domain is DGGITQSPKYLFRKEGQNVTLSCEQNLNHDAMYWYRQDPGQGLRLIYYSQIVNDFQKGDIAEGYSVSREKKESFPLTVTSAQKNPTAFYLCASSIYGNTEAFFGQGTRLTVV.